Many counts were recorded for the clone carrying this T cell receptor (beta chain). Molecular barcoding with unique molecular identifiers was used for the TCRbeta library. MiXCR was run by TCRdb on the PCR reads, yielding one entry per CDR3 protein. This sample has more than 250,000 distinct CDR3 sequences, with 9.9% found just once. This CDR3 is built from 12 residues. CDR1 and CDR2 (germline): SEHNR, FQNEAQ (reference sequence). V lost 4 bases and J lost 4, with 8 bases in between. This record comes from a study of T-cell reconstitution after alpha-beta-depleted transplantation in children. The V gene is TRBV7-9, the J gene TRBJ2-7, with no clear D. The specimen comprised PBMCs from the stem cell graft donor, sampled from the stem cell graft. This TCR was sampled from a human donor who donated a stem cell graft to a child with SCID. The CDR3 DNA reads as TGTGCCAGCAGCTCACATAATTACGAGCAGTACTTC. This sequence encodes CASSSHNYEQYF.